Following are 13 T cell receptor beta chains from one sample sequenced in a study of a mutant IDH1 vaccine in newly diagnosed glioma. The time point is: baseline, week 1 (first vaccination visit). Documented treatment: pre-vaccination baseline after standard-of-care therapy. Repertoires were generated with immunoSEQ multiplex PCR, while TCRdb's copy carries only in-frame clones and drops some. The data hold about 51,000 clones, with over 60% observed a single time. The material was PBMCs, obtained from a glioma patient treated with radiotherapy, temozolomide or both. Receptor source: a woman aged 40 to 50 with glioma.

The chain is built from TRBV6-5 and TRBJ1-3; 11 bases are shared with TRBD1. CDR1 and CDR2 (germline): MNHEY, SVGAGI. The CDR3 runs 15 residues. V shed 8 bases, J shed 4 bases, and the junction held 7 bases outside the gene matches. CDR3 coding DNA: TGTGCCAGCCTCCGGACAGGGGGCTACGGAAACACCATATATTTT. It translates to CASLRTGGYGNTIYF.

This chain connects TRBV5-1 to TRBJ1-4; TRBD1 might be the D (6 bases). V was shortened by 4 bases and J by 0 bases, with 19 bases between the two germline ends. Germline loops: CDR1 SGHRS, CDR2 YFSETQ. CDR3 length: 18 residues. As DNA, the CDR3 is TGCGCCAGCAGCAGGGGGGGGAGGCAGCCAGCAACTAATGAAAAACTGTTTTTT. Encoded protein: CASSRGGRQPATNEKLFF.

The chain links TRBV5-6 to TRBJ1-5; D unclear. The CDR3 is made up of 15 amino acids. In germline, CDR1 is SGHDT, CDR2 YYEEEE. V lost 2 bases, J lost 2 bases, and 11 bases lay in between. CDR3 coding DNA: TGTGCCAGCAGCTTTAACGGTGGGGGCAATCAGCCCCAGCATTTT. Translated, it gives CASSFNGGGNQPQHF. Looking up the rest from reference TRBV5-6 and TRBJ1-5 gives the full variable domain: DAGVTQSPTHLIKTRGQQVTLRCSPKSGHDTVSWYQQALGQGPQFIFQYYEEEERQRGNFPDRFSGHQFPNYSSELNVNALLLGDSALYLCASSFNGGGNQPQHFGDGTRLSIL.

The chain links TRBV2 to TRBJ1-6, with a weak D call TRBD1 (5 bases). The V gene's germline CDR1 is SNHLY and CDR2 FYNNEI. The V gene lost 6 bases and the J gene lost 8 bases, with 14 bases spanning the gap. This CDR3 comprises 14 residues. This CDR3 is CASRPGGEDSPLHF. The CDR3 bases are TGTGCCAGCAGGCCTGGAGGGGAGGATTCACCCCTCCACTTT.

The chain uses TRBV10-3 and TRBJ2-7; the D gene is possibly TRBD1 (5 bases). Trimming stripped 10 bases from V and 2 bases from J, with 15 bases between. From germline, CDR1 is ENHRY and CDR2 SYGVKD. The CDR3 has 13 residues. For the CDR3, the DNA is TGTGCCACCCAAGACAGAATAACCTACGAGCAGTACTTC. This sequence encodes CATQDRITYEQYF.

This chain links TRBV7-6 with TRBJ1-1; D is perhaps TRBD1 (5 bases). CDR3 length equals 14 residues. Looked up from germline, CDR1 is SGHVS and CDR2 is FNYEAQ. Trimming shortened V by 11 bases and J by 1 base, and 17 bases separated the two germline ends. The CDR3 DNA follows: TGTGCCGGCCGGGGCCTGAGGGGGAACACTGAAGCTTTCTTT. Protein sequence: CAGRGLRGNTEAFF.

The chain couples TRBV5-6 to TRBJ2-5; D is perhaps TRBD2 (5 bases). V lost 1 base, J lost 2 bases, and 9 bases lay in between. There are 14 residues in the CDR3. In germline, CDR1 is SGHDT, CDR2 YYEEEE. The CDR3, as DNA: TGTGCCAGCAGCTTGCCCGGGGAACAAGAGACCCAGTACTTC. It codes for CASSLPGEQETQYF.

This clone was counted between two and nine times. The gene calls are TRBV27 and TRBJ1-1; no definite D call. Trimming took off 0 bases at V and 3 bases at J, with 11 bases between the two ends. From germline, CDR1 is MNHEY and CDR2 SMNVEV (reference sequence). The CDR3 has 15 residues. The CDR3 loop reads CASSLSRTMDTEAFF. Written as DNA, the CDR3 is TGTGCCAGCAGTTTATCAAGGACCATGGACACTGAAGCTTTCTTT.

The chain combines TRBV9 with TRBJ1-6; maybe TRBD1 (5 bases). Trimming cost V 0 bases and J 0 bases, with 7 bases left between them. Germline V gene lookup returns CDR1 SGDLS and CDR2 YYNGEE. The CDR3 covers 16 residues. The CDR3 loop reads CASSVGQSSYNSPLHF. CDR3 DNA: TGTGCCAGCAGCGTAGGACAGAGCTCCTATAATTCACCCCTCCACTTT.

The chain recombines TRBV2 with TRBJ1-5, with D hard to call. The CDR3 is 15 amino acids. V lost 4 bases and J 1 base, leaving 11 bases between the germline ends. Per germline, CDR1 SNHLY and CDR2 FYNNEI. For the CDR3, the DNA is TGTGCCAGCAGTGTCACGACGGGCAGCAATCAGCCCCAGCATTTT. This translates into CASSVTTGSNQPQHF.

The chain employs TRBV5-6 and TRBJ2-3; D remains ambiguous. Germline lookup yields CDR1 SGHDT and CDR2 YYEEEE. The CDR3 has 14 amino acids. Trimming took 4 bases from V and 4 from J, leaving 13 bases between them. In DNA form, the CDR3 reads TGTGCCAGCAGCCCAACCAATTCCCCAGATACGCAGTATTTT. Translation: CASSPTNSPDTQYF.

The CDR3 is CAISEYHLRGREDYGYTF. DNA of the CDR3: TGTGCCATCAGTGAGTACCATCTCAGGGGGCGCGAAGACTATGGCTACACCTTC. The rearrangement uses TRBV10-3 and TRBJ1-2, with TRBD1 identical over 8 bases. The CDR3 contains 18 residues. Germline V gene sequence: CDR1 ENHRY, CDR2 SYGVKD. Germline trimming cut 1 base from V and 3 bases from J; bases unmatched to any gene: 13.

The chain carries TRBV5-1 and TRBJ2-3; D is ambiguous. Germline lookup yields CDR1 SGHRS and CDR2 YFSETQ. With 0 bases removed from V and 11 bases from J, the gap between germline ends came to 10 bases. CDR3 length equals 12 residues. The CDR3 protein is CASSLGSNRQYF. In DNA, the CDR3 is TGCGCCAGCAGCTTGGGCTCTAATAGGCAGTATTTT.